The entry that follows covers one T cell receptor (beta chain) sequence. What it recognizes is unknown. One end of the junction does not line up with germline, which may come from a read error. This CDR3 region has 13 residues. The germline CDR1 and CDR2 sequences are SEHNR and FQNEAQ (reference sequence). Researchers ran the PCR with 60 Vbeta and 13 Jbeta primers. The data were produced by immunoSEQ multiplex PCR, yet TCRdb's version contains in-frame clones alone and is incomplete. Seen here are 100,000 to 150,000 clones, over 65% observed once, and the top ten hold around 1.8%. The data were obtained in a study of cytomegalovirus exposure and HLA in healthy donors. Study-level information: Early released data comprised tens of millions of unique TCRs from HLA-typed donors.

General study results and limits: Many donors shared some public TCRs, even though most TCR sequences were rare. Cytomegalovirus association was assigned to more than 150 TCR beta chains.

This chain uses TRBV7-9 with TRBJ2-7; the D is unclear. This sequence was found in a man aged 18 to 30 in good health and CMV-seronegative. Sequenced input: PBMCs. CDR3 bases: TGTTCCAGCAGCCCTACTACGGCCTACGAGCAGTACTTC. Encoded protein: CSSSPTTAYEQYF.